The subject of this entry is one T cell receptor (beta chain). At the DNA level, this CDR3 is encoded by other sequences in the same sample as well. The data were obtained in a study of blood T cell repertoires in COVID-19. As for the study in general: The analysed material was cDNA or gDNA that came from T cells, B-cell-depleted T cells, or PBMCs.

The repertoire was sequenced with immunoSEQ multiplex PCR; TCRdb's copy has only in-frame clones and lacks some. In the table there are about 300,000 clones, 87% of which are singletons. The CDR3 is 13 residues long. Germline V gene data show CDR1 as KGHSH and CDR2 as LQKENI. V lost 5 bases to trimming and J lost 0 bases, with 7 bases between them. This receptor was identified in a young woman who had recovered from COVID-19. Sequenced: PBMCs or T cells enriched from blood (not recorded which). The chain carries TRBV18 and TRBJ1-1; D may be TRBD1 (5 bases). CDR3 residues: CASSAGMNTEAFF. The CDR3 nucleotides read TGTGCCAGCTCAGCAGGGATGAACACTGAAGCTTTCTTT.